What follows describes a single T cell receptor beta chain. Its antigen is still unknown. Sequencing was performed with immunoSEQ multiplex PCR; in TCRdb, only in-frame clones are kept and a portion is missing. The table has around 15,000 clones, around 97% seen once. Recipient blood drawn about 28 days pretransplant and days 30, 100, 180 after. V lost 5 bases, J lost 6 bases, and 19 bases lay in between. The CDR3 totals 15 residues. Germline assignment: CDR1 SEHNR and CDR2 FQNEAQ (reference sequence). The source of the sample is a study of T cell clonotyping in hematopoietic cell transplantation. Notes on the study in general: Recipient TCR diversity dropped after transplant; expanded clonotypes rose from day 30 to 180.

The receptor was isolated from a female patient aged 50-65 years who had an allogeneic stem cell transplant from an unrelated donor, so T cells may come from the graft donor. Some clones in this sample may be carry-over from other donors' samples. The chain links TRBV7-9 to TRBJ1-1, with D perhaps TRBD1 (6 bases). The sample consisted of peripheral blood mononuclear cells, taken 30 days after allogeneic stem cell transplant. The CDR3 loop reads CASSPTQGTLPEAFF. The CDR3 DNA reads TGTGCCAGCAGCCCCACACAGGGAACCCTCCCTGAAGCTTTCTTT.